The rows below give T cell receptor beta chains drawn from one sample of a study of T cells in Graves' hyperthyroidism and ophthalmopathy. MiXCR, applied by TCRdb to the multiplex PCR reads, yields one record per CDR3 protein. The table lists about 710,000 distinct CDR3 sequences, about a sixth of them singletons, with 8.4% in the top ten. The sample consisted of blood. These TCRs come from a man younger than 35 with Graves' hyperthyroidism. Both conserved end residues are trimmed from each CDR3. The size entry is marked missing in some rows and otherwise reads once, few, many or a size class.

v_gene: TRBV7-3
abundance: few
j_gene: TRBJ2-3
CDR3aa: ASSRGTSGRYTQY

v_gene: TRBV20-1
abundance: many
j_gene: TRBJ2-1
CDR3aa: SATSGFYNEQF

v_gene: TRBV28
abundance: many
j_gene: TRBJ2-7
CDR3aa: ASSVRSGGPYEQY

v_gene: TRBV6-4
abundance: few
j_gene: TRBJ2-2
CDR3aa: ASSALNTGELL

v_gene: TRBV28
abundance: many
j_gene: TRBJ1-1
CDR3aa: ASSPPVQTEAF

v_gene: TRBV18
abundance: many
j_gene: TRBJ1-4
CDR3aa: ASSPDRVKEKLF

v_gene: TRBV28
abundance: many
j_gene: TRBJ2-3
CDR3aa: ASKGPAGTDTQY

v_gene: TRBV2
abundance: many
j_gene: TRBJ2-5
CDR3aa: ASSVTTSVETQY

v_gene: TRBV6-2/TRBV6-3
abundance: many
j_gene: TRBJ2-7
CDR3aa: ASSTDRGVYEQY

v_gene: TRBV6-2/TRBV6-3
abundance: few
j_gene: TRBJ2-1
CDR3aa: ASSNAPDRDEQF

v_gene: TRBV30
abundance: .
j_gene: TRBJ1-5
CDR3aa: AWGGTGSNQPQH

v_gene: TRBV7-9
abundance: .
j_gene: TRBJ2-2
CDR3aa: ASSLASAVSNTGELF

v_gene: TRBV30
abundance: few
j_gene: TRBJ2-7
CDR3aa: AWSVLMTSGPKNPYEQY

v_gene: TRBV7-6
abundance: few
j_gene: TRBJ2-5
CDR3aa: ASSLEESGETQY

v_gene: TRBV19
abundance: few
j_gene: TRBJ2-5
CDR3aa: ARVQETQY

v_gene: TRBV4-1
abundance: .
j_gene: TRBJ2-1
CDR3aa: ASNRLAGGNEQF

v_gene: TRBV5-1
abundance: few
j_gene: TRBJ2-7
CDR3aa: ASSWGLADEQY

v_gene: TRBV19
abundance: few
j_gene: TRBJ2-2
CDR3aa: ASSADSRASGELF

v_gene: TRBV11-1
abundance: .
j_gene: TRBJ2-1
CDR3aa: ASSTDRGPLNEQF

v_gene: TRBV19
abundance: few
j_gene: TRBJ1-5
CDR3aa: ASSGVINQPQH

v_gene: TRBV5-1
abundance: few
j_gene: TRBJ1-1
CDR3aa: ASSLGRGRLNTEAF

v_gene: TRBV12-3/TRBV12-4
abundance: few
j_gene: TRBJ1-1
CDR3aa: ASSLAPSRIDTEAF

v_gene: TRBV6-1
abundance: few
j_gene: TRBJ1-5
CDR3aa: ASRGGQGRDQPQH

v_gene: TRBV7-2
abundance: few
j_gene: TRBJ1-1
CDR3aa: ASSLVGLGIPEAF

v_gene: TRBV19
abundance: .
j_gene: TRBJ2-1
CDR3aa: ASSIPGTSGNEQF

v_gene: TRBV20-1
abundance: few
j_gene: TRBJ2-1
CDR3aa: SATLLAGGDNEQF

v_gene: TRBV30
abundance: .
j_gene: TRBJ2-5
CDR3aa: AWSVQGPLIGETQY

v_gene: TRBV20-1
abundance: few
j_gene: TRBJ1-5
CDR3aa: SAKLSNQPQH

v_gene: TRBV10-3
abundance: .
j_gene: TRBJ2-5
CDR3aa: AISAEGGGQETQY

v_gene: TRBV18
abundance: many
j_gene: TRBJ2-4
CDR3aa: ASSPPGADWDIQY

v_gene: TRBV29-1
abundance: few
j_gene: TRBJ1-3
CDR3aa: SVEEAGSGNTIY

v_gene: TRBV29-1
abundance: .
j_gene: TRBJ2-7
CDR3aa: SVEGGSDEQY

v_gene: TRBV6-1
abundance: .
j_gene: TRBJ2-2
CDR3aa: ASRLGRATGELF

v_gene: TRBV20-1
abundance: many
j_gene: TRBJ2-5
CDR3aa: SARVAGGQETQY

v_gene: TRBV9
abundance: few
j_gene: TRBJ1-2
CDR3aa: ASSAPQGARGYGYT

v_gene: TRBV4-3
abundance: few
j_gene: TRBJ2-1
CDR3aa: ASSPSIGAGGGNEQF

v_gene: TRBV4-2
abundance: .
j_gene: TRBJ2-7
CDR3aa: ASSQGGARDATYEQY

v_gene: TRBV7-2
abundance: .
j_gene: TRBJ2-3
CDR3aa: ASSWTSGGRRDTQY

v_gene: TRBV7-9
abundance: many
j_gene: TRBJ2-3
CDR3aa: ASTWRVDTQY

v_gene: TRBV29-1
abundance: few
j_gene: TRBJ2-7
CDR3aa: SVGPGGQSYEQY

v_gene: TRBV7-9
abundance: .
j_gene: TRBJ2-1
CDR3aa: ASSLALSGKPILNEQF

v_gene: TRBV6-2/TRBV6-3
abundance: many
j_gene: TRBJ2-7
CDR3aa: AIHTSGRAYEQY

v_gene: TRBV7-9
abundance: many
j_gene: TRBJ2-3
CDR3aa: ASRPLIADTQY

v_gene: TRBV10-3
abundance: many
j_gene: TRBJ2-7
CDR3aa: AISESAPVGVSEQY

v_gene: TRBV5-4
abundance: .
j_gene: TRBJ1-2
CDR3aa: ASRNDRGFYDGYT

v_gene: TRBV27
abundance: many
j_gene: TRBJ2-2
CDR3aa: ASSPRVGTGELF

v_gene: TRBV30
abundance: many
j_gene: TRBJ2-7
CDR3aa: AANRDSSYEQY

v_gene: TRBV9
abundance: .
j_gene: TRBJ2-2
CDR3aa: ASSVGEGSTGELF

v_gene: TRBV12-5
abundance: .
j_gene: TRBJ2-7
CDR3aa: ASGLVQSVGNRGYEQY

v_gene: TRBV20-1
abundance: many
j_gene: TRBJ1-2
CDR3aa: SAREAGAYGYT

v_gene: TRBV7-9
abundance: .
j_gene: TRBJ1-1
CDR3aa: ASSLIRGLGTEAF